Following are 20 T cell receptor beta chains from one sample sequenced in a study of blood T cell repertoires in COVID-19. The assay was immunoSEQ multiplex PCR, and TCRdb's table has in-frame clones only and misses some. The repertoire has about 65,000 clones, about 94% of them found once; the top ten carry roughly 3%. Material: peripheral blood. The receptor source for this set is a man in his 70s with active COVID-19.

On this clone: The germline gene is not matched at one end of the junction; a read error may be the cause. This chain connects TRBV7-2 to TRBJ2-2; D is perhaps TRBD1 (6 bases). The CDR3 extends over 17 amino acids. The germline CDR1 and CDR2 sequences are SGHTA and FQGNSA. CDR3 sequence reads: CASSTTGRRTNSGELFF. In DNA, the CDR3 is TGTGCCAGCAGCACGACAGGTCGACGAACAAACAGCGGGGAGCTGTTTTTT.

The rearrangement uses TRBV9 and TRBJ2-3; maybe TRBD2 (6 bases). Trimming removed 2 bases from V and 4 bases from J, with 14 bases in between. CDR3 length equals 15 residues. Germline loops: CDR1 SGDLS, CDR2 YYNGEE. In DNA, the CDR3 is TGTGCCAGCAGCGTCTCCCCTGGAGGGGCAGATACGCAGTATTTT. Its protein is CASSVSPGGADTQYF.

The chain joins TRBV29-1 to TRBJ2-5, with 11 positions matching TRBD2. Trimming took 3 bases from V and 2 from J; bases not matched to a gene: 5. Looked up from germline, CDR1 is SQVTM and CDR2 is ANQGSEA. The CDR3 contains 15 residues. CDR3 residues: CSVEQLAGVQETQYF. CDR3 in DNA: TGCAGCGTTGAGCAACTAGCGGGGGTTCAAGAGACCCAGTACTTC.

The rearrangement uses TRBV9 and TRBJ2-7, with D maybe TRBD2 (5 bases). The CDR3 has 14 residues. V was trimmed by 0 bases and J by 3 bases, leaving 10 bases between them. Germline lookup yields CDR1 SGDLS and CDR2 YYNGEE. In DNA form, the CDR3 reads TGTGCCAGCAGCGTAGGCAGACGGGACTACGAGCAGTACTTC. Residues: CASSVGRRDYEQYF.

This chain connects TRBV4-3 to TRBJ2-2; D unclear. Germline CDR1 LGHNA, CDR2 YSLEER. This CDR3 comprises 13 residues. Trimming shortened V by 6 bases and J by 7 bases, and 12 bases separated the two germline ends. For the CDR3, the DNA is TGCGCCAGCAGTTCTTACACGGGCGGGGAGCTGTTTTTT. This encodes CASSSYTGGELFF.

The rearrangement links TRBV6-1 to TRBJ1-1, with D maybe TRBD1 (5 bases). The V end was cut by 1 base, the J end by 0 bases, with 12 bases between. The germline gives CDR1 MNHNS, CDR2 SASEGT. The CDR3 is 16 amino acids. CDR3 protein: CASSEVAGMMNTEAFF. CDR3 nucleotide sequence: TGTGCCAGCAGTGAAGTGGCAGGGATGATGAACACTGAAGCTTTCTTT.

V and J are TRBV6-5 and TRBJ2-7, with TRBD1 identical over 8 bases. CDR1 and CDR2 (germline): MNHEY, SVGAGI. The CDR3 extends over 13 amino acids. V lost 8 bases, J lost 3 bases, and 6 bases stayed unmatched. The CDR3 loop is CASGRTGNYEQYF. The CDR3 DNA reads TGTGCCAGCGGACGGACAGGGAACTACGAGCAGTACTTC.

The rearrangement joins TRBV7-2 to TRBJ2-7, with 13 bases that match TRBD2. The germline gives CDR1 SGHTA, CDR2 FQGNSA. The ends lost 5 bases at V and 4 bases at J; junction bases unmatched: 5. The length of the CDR3 is 15 residues. The DNA for the CDR3 is TGTGCCAGCAGCCCATCGACTAGCGGGGGGTACGAGCAGTACTTC. Its translation: CASSPSTSGGYEQYF.

J is TRBJ2-1 and V is TRBV5-1; tentative D call: TRBD1 (8 bases). There are 17 residues in the CDR3. V lost 4 bases, J lost 3 bases, and 20 bases lay in between. Germline CDR1 is SGHRS and CDR2 is YFSETQ. The CDR3 coding sequence is TGCGCCAGCAGCCCCGTTGGGAGGGACAGGCTCTACAATGAGCAGTTCTTC. This sequence encodes CASSPVGRDRLYNEQFF.

This chain joins TRBV4-2 and TRBJ1-1; 8 bases fit TRBD1. J gave up 3 bases and V 3 bases, and 3 bases lay outside the gene matches. The CDR3 totals 14 residues. Germline V lookup: CDR1 LGHNA, CDR2 YNFKEQ. CDR3 amino acids: CASSQTGEDTEAFF. The CDR3 nucleotides read TGTGCCAGCAGCCAGACAGGGGAGGACACTGAAGCTTTCTTT.

V gene TRBV4-1 combines with J gene TRBJ2-5; 9 positions match TRBD1. J gave up 1 base and V 1 base, and 1 base lay outside the gene matches. The length of the CDR3 is 15 residues. The germline gives CDR1 MGHRA, CDR2 YSYEKL. CDR3 nucleotide sequence: TGCGCCAGCAGCCAAGCACAGGGGGCCCAAGAGACCCAGTACTTC. Its translation is CASSQAQGAQETQYF.

The chain links TRBV6-2 or TRBV6-3 to TRBJ2-7, with 7 bases aligning to TRBD1. The germline V gene has CDR1 MNHEY and CDR2 SVGEGT. This CDR3 has 12 residues. Trimming cost V 10 bases and J 3 bases; bases outside gene matches: 6. The CDR3 sequence is CATSRDSYEQYF. CDR3 bases: TGTGCCACCAGCCGGGACAGCTACGAGCAGTACTTC.

The gene calls are TRBV5-1 and TRBJ2-2; D possibly corresponds to TRBD2 (6 bases). CDR3 length: 15 residues. V was pared by 1 base and J by 0 bases, with 7 bases between. The V gene's germline CDR1 is SGHRS and CDR2 YFSETQ. The CDR3 nucleotides are TGCGCCAGCAGCTTGACTAGCACGAACACCGGGGAGCTGTTTTTT. It yields the protein CASSLTSTNTGELFF.

The chain couples TRBV4-1 to TRBJ2-2; D is perhaps TRBD1 (5 bases). The CDR3 spans 17 residues. Germline V lookup: CDR1 MGHRA, CDR2 YSYEKL. Trimming took off 0 bases at V and 3 bases at J, with 14 bases between the two ends. CDR3 bases: TGCGCCAGCAGCCAAGATAAGACAGCCAGAGACACCGGGGAGCTGTTTTTT. As protein: CASSQDKTARDTGELFF.

This rearrangement joins TRBV28 to TRBJ1-2; D possibly corresponds to TRBD1 (6 bases). V gave up 5 bases and J gave up 5 bases, with 18 bases separating them. Germline V gene data show CDR1 as MDHEN and CDR2 as SYDVKM. The CDR3 runs 15 residues. The CDR3 DNA is TGTGCCAGCAGTCACCCCCCGTGGCAGGGGTATGGCTACACCTTC. This sequence encodes CASSHPPWQGYGYTF.

This chain connects TRBV5-4 to TRBJ2-5, with TRBD2 as a possible D gene (7 bases). The CDR3 contains 17 residues. The V gene's germline CDR1 is SGHNT and CDR2 YYREEE (reference sequence). Trimming removed 4 bases at V and 7 bases at J, with 26 bases between. This chain's CDR3 is CASSLPLPSAGAGTQYF. The DNA of the CDR3 is TGTGCCAGCAGCCTCCCCCTTCCCAGCGCGGGGGCGGGGACCCAGTACTTC.

The gene calls are TRBV12-5 and TRBJ1-1; TRBD1 agrees at 11 bases. J gave up 2 bases and V 5 bases, and 4 bases lay outside the gene matches. This CDR3 contains 15 residues. Per germline, CDR1 LGHNT and CDR2 FRNRAP. CDR3: CASGRTGGNNTEAFF. Written as DNA, the CDR3 is TGTGCTAGTGGTCGGACAGGGGGCAATAACACTGAAGCTTTCTTT.

The chain links TRBV2 to TRBJ2-5; D might be TRBD2 (6 bases). Germline V gene data show CDR1 as SNHLY and CDR2 as FYNNEI. The V end was cut by 1 base, the J end by 4 bases, with 13 bases between. CDR3 length: 15 amino acids. The CDR3 nucleotides are TGTGCCAGCAGTGAAGGCGGGGTGCCACCAGAGACCCAGTACTTC. Residues: CASSEGGVPPETQYF.

This sequence joins TRBV4-2 and TRBJ2-2; TRBD2 agrees at 9 bases. The CDR3 runs to 16 residues. V was pared by 0 bases and J by 6 bases, with 5 bases of the junction left unmatched. Germline CDR1 LGHNA, CDR2 YNFKEQ. The CDR3 coding sequence is TGTGCCAGCAGCCAAGATGTTGCGGGGGGGGCCGGGGAGCTGTTTTTT. Its translation is CASSQDVAGGAGELFF.

This sequence joins TRBV10-3 and TRBJ2-7, with D perhaps matching TRBD1 (7 bases). Trimming stripped 6 bases from V and 5 bases from J, with 14 bases between. The CDR3 contains 13 residues. CDR1 ENHRY and CDR2 SYGVKD come from the germline V gene. In DNA, the CDR3 is TGTGCCATCAGGGGGGGACAGTACCACGAGCAGTACTTC. Translated: CAIRGGQYHEQYF.